Listed here are 32 T cell receptor beta chains from one sample, sequenced in a study of vaccination and CD4 T cells after COVID-19. Antigens for these TCRs are unknown. Treatment specified: approximately 11-day PBMC culture with coronavirus spike peptide pools or control peptides (ViraFEST assay). Harvesting of the unexposed donor's CD4+ T cells predated the COVID-19 pandemic (2011-2018). With the Oncomine TCR Beta short-read assay, DNA from cultured CD4+ T cells was sequenced. TCRdb itself ran the PCR reads through MiXCR, one entry per CDR3 protein. The profile shows thousands of distinct CDR3 sequences, roughly a third of them singletons. Sequencing was carried out using CD4+ T cells from blood, cultured in vitro. These TCRs come from a human donor in good health.

In this sample, this clonotype turned up a few times. The rearrangement joins TRBV10-2 to TRBJ1-1; D call uncertain. The CDR3 runs to 13 residues. Germline V gene data show CDR1 as WSHSY and CDR2 as SAAADI. Trimming shortened V by 3 bases and J by 1 base, and 6 bases separated the two germline ends. The CDR3 coding sequence is TGCGCCAGCAGTGATGGTGGGAACACTGAAGCTTTCTTT. This gives the protein CASSDGGNTEAFF.

This chain links TRBV7-2 with TRBJ2-5; D may be TRBD2 (6 bases). Germline V gene data show CDR1 as SGHTA and CDR2 as FQGNSA. The CDR3 consists of 14 residues. Trimming shortened V by 0 bases and J by 2 bases, and 7 bases separated the two germline ends. CDR3 DNA sequence: TGTGCCAGCAGCTTAGCACTAGCTCAAGAGACCCAGTACTTC. It yields the protein CASSLALAQETQYF. The whole variable domain, filled in from reference TRBV7-2 and TRBJ2-5, reads GAGVSQSPSNKVTEKGKDVELRCDPISGHTALYWYRQSLGQGLEFLIYFQGNSAPDKSGLPSDRFSAERTGGSVSTLTIQRTQQEDSAVYLCASSLALAQETQYFGPGTRLLVL.

This clonotype was counted between two and nine times. This rearrangement joins TRBV27 to TRBJ2-7, with D perhaps TRBD1 (5 bases). The length of the CDR3 is 14 residues. Trimming left V 2 bases short and J 2 bases short, with 10 bases between. Germline-derived CDR1 and CDR2 are MNHEY and SMNVEV (reference sequence). Here the CDR3 reads CASSLTDSPYEQYF. In DNA form, the CDR3 reads TGTGCCAGCAGTTTAACTGACAGCCCCTACGAGCAGTACTTC.

In this sample, this clonotype turned up a few times. This chain links TRBV10-3 with TRBJ2-1; TRBD1 agrees at 9 bases. The CDR3 consists of 16 residues. The V gene's germline CDR1 is ENHRY and CDR2 SYGVKD. V shed 2 bases, J shed 8 bases, and the junction held 10 bases outside the gene matches. As DNA, the CDR3 is TGTGCCATCAGTGAGATGGGGGGACAGGGTGTTGATGAGCAGTTCTTC. It codes for CAISEMGGQGVDEQFF.

This chain links TRBV18 with TRBJ1-1; D ambiguous. The germline V gene has CDR1 KGHSH and CDR2 LQKENI. The V and J ends lost 2 bases and 3 bases respectively, with 7 bases between them. The CDR3 is made up of 13 amino acids. In DNA, the CDR3 is TGTGCCAGCTCACCAAGCTTGGACACTGAAGCTTTCTTT. This translates into CASSPSLDTEAFF. The variable domain in full, completed from reference TRBV18 and TRBJ1-1, reads NAGVMQNPRHLVRRRGQEARLRCSPMKGHSHVYWYRQLPEEGLKFMVYLQKENIIDESGMPKERFSAEFPKEGPSILRIQQVVRGDSAAYFCASSPSLDTEAFFGQGTRLTVV.

The rearrangement links TRBV30 to TRBJ2-5, with TRBD1 matching over 7 bases. The CDR3 has 15 amino acids. Germline V gives CDR1 GTSNPN, CDR2 SVGIG (reference sequence). The V segment lost 1 base and the J segment 2 bases; nucleotides outside the gene matches: 7. CDR3 DNA sequence: TGTGCCTGGAGTGGGCTAGGGGGCCCTCAAGAGACCCAGTACTTC. The encoded protein is CAWSGLGGPQETQYF.

The chain uses TRBV7-9 and TRBJ1-2, with D perhaps matching TRBD1 (6 bases). The V and J ends lost 4 bases and 3 bases respectively, with 21 bases between them. Germline CDR1 SEHNR, CDR2 FQNEAQ (reference sequence). The CDR3 length is 17 residues. CDR3 amino acids: CASSSGRRGGGDYGYTF. CDR3 in DNA: TGTGCCAGCAGCTCGGGCCGTCGAGGGGGTGGCGACTATGGCTACACCTTC. The full variable domain, completed using reference TRBV7-9 and TRBJ1-2, is DTGVSQNPRHKITKRGQNVTFRCDPISEHNRLYWYRQTLGQGPEFLTYFQNEAQLEKSRLLSDRFSAERPKGSFSTLEIQRTEQGDSAMYLCASSSGRRGGGDYGYTFGSGTRLTVV.

This clonotype has just a few counts. The chain is built from TRBV20-1 and TRBJ2-7; possibly TRBD1 or TRBD2 for D (6 bases each). The CDR3 sequence is 14 residues long. CDR1 is DFQATT, CDR2 SNEGSKA, per germline (reference sequence). V lost 7 bases and J 2 bases, leaving 18 bases between the germline ends. The CDR3 is CSVREGGETYEQYF. The CDR3 coding sequence is TGCAGTGTCCGAGAGGGGGGCGAAACCTACGAGCAGTACTTC.

The chain is built from TRBV2 and TRBJ2-2; D may be TRBD1 or TRBD2 (5 bases each). The CDR3 is 15 residues long. V lost 6 bases and J lost 7, with 18 bases in between. Looked up from germline, CDR1 is SNHLY and CDR2 is FYNNEI. The CDR3 region is CASRIGTFNGGELFF. For the CDR3, the DNA is TGTGCCAGCAGAATTGGGACCTTCAACGGCGGGGAGCTGTTTTTT.

The rearrangement links TRBV11-2 to TRBJ1-2; D not resolved. The germline CDR1 and CDR2 sequences are SGHAT and FQNNGV. Trimming removed 5 bases at V and 8 bases at J, with 12 bases between. CDR3 length: 12 residues. The CDR3 region has the DNA TGTGCCAGCAGCCTACGTGTTGGGGGCTACACCTTC. Its protein product is CASSLRVGGYTF.

V gene TRBV18 combines with J gene TRBJ1-1; TRBD1 matches at 7 bases. The J segment lost 11 bases and the V segment lost 5 bases, leaving 8 bases of the junction unmatched. Looked up from germline, CDR1 is KGHSH and CDR2 is LQKENI. CDR3 size: 12 residues. The DNA of the CDR3 is TGTGCCAGCTCATCTCAGGGGGAACGGGCTTTCTTT. Translating gives CASSSQGERAFF.

This clonotype was seen a handful of times. The rearrangement joins TRBV20-1 to TRBJ2-5; a weak D match, TRBD2 (5 bases). Germline assignment: CDR1 DFQATT and CDR2 SNEGSKA (reference sequence). Deletions cut 1 base from V and 6 bases from J, with 15 bases between. This CDR3 has 14 amino acids. This CDR3 reads CSARGADSAKTQYF. CDR3 sequence (DNA): TGCAGTGCTAGAGGGGCGGACTCAGCAAAGACCCAGTACTTC.

The chain has TRBV6-5 and TRBJ2-7; D is undetermined. This CDR3 region has 13 residues. Trimming pared 3 bases from V and 6 bases from J, leaving 12 bases between. The germline CDR1 and CDR2 sequences are MNHEY and SVGAGI. The CDR3 reads CASSYLLWGEQYF. CDR3 coding DNA: TGTGCCAGCAGTTATCTTCTCTGGGGCGAGCAGTACTTC.

V gene TRBV5-8 combines with J gene TRBJ2-1; D may be TRBD1 (7 bases). Deletions cut 0 bases from V and 8 bases from J, with 15 bases between. CDR1 is SGHTS and CDR2 is YDEGEE in the germline V gene. This CDR3 spans 15 amino acids. The CDR3 region has the DNA TGTGCCAGCAGCTTGGGACAGGGAGGCGTAGATGAGCAGTTCTTC. This sequence encodes CASSLGQGGVDEQFF.

The chain links TRBV2 to TRBJ2-7; D might be TRBD1 or TRBD2, each matching 5 bases. The CDR3 is 14 residues long. Germline values: CDR1 SNHLY, CDR2 FYNNEI. V shed 7 bases and J shed 7 bases, with 20 bases lying between them. The CDR3 is CASMVGVPRGEQYF. The CDR3 region has the DNA TGTGCCAGCATGGTCGGGGTACCAAGGGGTGAGCAGTACTTC.

The chain has TRBV7-9 and TRBJ2-7; no clear D gene. Germline V gives CDR1 SEHNR, CDR2 FQNEAQ (reference sequence). The CDR3 is 14 amino acids. V lost 0 bases, J lost 6 bases, and 12 bases lay in between. CDR3 in DNA: TGTGCCAGCAGCTTAGCTTACGACAACCTCGAGCAGTACTTC. Translated: CASSLAYDNLEQYF.

This chain links TRBV29-1 with TRBJ1-5, with 11 bases matching TRBD1. J gave up 6 bases and V 6 bases, and 4 bases lay outside the gene matches. The germline V gene has CDR1 SQVTM and CDR2 ANQGSEA. The CDR3 sequence is 13 residues long. This chain's CDR3 is CSVGDRGFQPQHF. The CDR3 bases are TGCAGCGTCGGGGACAGGGGGTTTCAGCCCCAGCATTTT.

This clonotype was seen only a few times. This sequence joins TRBV6-1 and TRBJ1-2; D uncertain. The CDR3 covers 11 residues. Germline values: CDR1 MNHNS, CDR2 SASEGT. Trimming cost V 8 bases and J 5 bases, with 9 bases left between them. CDR3 protein: CASRPEYGYTF. Here the CDR3 DNA reads TGTGCCAGCCGGCCCGAATATGGCTACACCTTC.

This chain connects TRBV19 to TRBJ1-5; D is uncertain. CDR3 size: 13 residues. Trimming pared 7 bases from V and 4 bases from J, leaving 11 bases between. Germline V CDR1 and CDR2: LNHDA, SQIVND (reference sequence). CDR3 loop: CASTTMQNQPQHF. The CDR3 DNA follows: TGTGCCAGTACGACGATGCAAAATCAGCCCCAGCATTTT.

A few counts support this clonotype. The chain links TRBV27 to TRBJ2-5; D is unclear. Trimming removed 5 bases at V and 4 bases at J, with 11 bases between. The CDR3 contains 13 residues. The germline V gene has CDR1 MNHEY and CDR2 SMNVEV (reference sequence). The CDR3 spells CASSIRLRETQYF. DNA of the CDR3: TGTGCCAGCAGTATACGACTCCGAGAGACCCAGTACTTC.

This clonotype has only a few counts. The chain links TRBV7-3 to TRBJ2-1; TRBD2 is a possible D gene (6 bases). Between the trimmed V and J ends, which lost 2 bases and 10 bases, there was a span of 12 bases. Germline CDR1 and CDR2: SGHTA and FQGTGA. The CDR3 consists of 13 residues. CDR3 in DNA: TGTGCCAGCAGCTTACTCTTGGCGGGGGAGCAGTTCTTC. Protein: CASSLLLAGEQFF. Full variable domain (remainder filled in from reference TRBV7-3 and TRBJ2-1): GAGVSQTPSNKVTEKGKYVELRCDPISGHTALYWYRQSLGQGPEFLIYFQGTGAADDSGLPNDRFFAVRPEGSVSTLKIQRTERGDSAVYLCASSLLLAGEQFFGPGTRLTVL.

The genes are TRBV6-1 and TRBJ1-1; D might be TRBD1 (5 bases). Germline CDR1 MNHNS, CDR2 SASEGT. V was cut by 1 base and J by 0 bases, with 9 bases left in between. This CDR3 region has 15 residues. CDR3 bases: TGTGCCAGCAGTGAAGACCGGGGACTGAACACTGAAGCTTTCTTT. It yields the protein CASSEDRGLNTEAFF.

The rearrangement links TRBV6-1 to TRBJ1-5; the D gene is possibly TRBD1 (5 bases). V was shortened by 8 bases and J by 4 bases, with 18 bases between the two germline ends. CDR3 length: 15 amino acids. Germline lookup yields CDR1 MNHNS and CDR2 SASEGT. The CDR3 sequence: CASRETGAVNQPQHF. The CDR3 bases are TGTGCCAGCCGGGAAACCGGGGCAGTGAATCAGCCCCAGCATTTT.

This chain joins TRBV14 and TRBJ1-1; perhaps TRBD1 as D (5 bases). The germline CDR1 and CDR2 sequences are SGHDN and FVKESK. The CDR3 is 15 residues long. Trimming removed 3 bases at V and 4 bases at J, with 15 bases between. The CDR3 bases are TGTGCCAGCAGCCAGGCCTGGGGGGAAGGCACTGAAGCTTTCTTT. It encodes CASSQAWGEGTEAFF.

This chain uses TRBV10-3 with TRBJ2-5; 14 bases are a match to TRBD2. This CDR3 is 16 amino acids long. With 4 bases clipped from V and 2 bases from J, the junction kept 3 bases outside the gene matches. Per germline, CDR1 ENHRY and CDR2 SYGVKD. Here the CDR3 reads CAISARTSGGQETQYF. In DNA, the CDR3 is TGTGCCATCAGTGCTAGGACTAGCGGGGGGCAAGAGACCCAGTACTTC.

The chain couples TRBV7-9 to TRBJ1-2; D not certain. Per germline, CDR1 SEHNR and CDR2 FQNEAQ (reference sequence). The CDR3 runs to 15 residues. Trimming removed 5 bases from V and 8 bases from J, with 21 bases in between. CDR3 sequence (DNA): TGTGCCAGCAGCCCTAGTGATGGACGCACGGGAGGCTACACCTTC. Protein: CASSPSDGRTGGYTF.

This chain links TRBV2 with TRBJ2-2; D unclear. The germline V gene encodes CDR1 SNHLY and CDR2 FYNNEI. V dropped 6 bases and J dropped 4 bases, with 12 bases sitting between them. The length of the CDR3 is 14 residues. CDR3 sequence reads: CASSDGIFTGELFF. In nucleotides, the CDR3 is TGTGCCAGCAGCGACGGCATATTCACCGGGGAGCTGTTTTTT.

V gene TRBV12-5 combines with J gene TRBJ2-7, with D perhaps assigned TRBD1 or TRBD2 (6 bases each). CDR3 length: 15 amino acids. The germline V gene has CDR1 LGHNT and CDR2 FRNRAP. Trimming shortened V by 3 bases and J by 2 bases, and 14 bases separated the two germline ends. In DNA form, the CDR3 reads TGTGCTAGTGGTTTCGGGGGCGTGGATCCCTACGAGCAGTACTTC. Protein product: CASGFGGVDPYEQYF.

The chain has TRBV6-5 and TRBJ2-7; tentatively, D is TRBD2 (6 bases). This CDR3 has 15 amino acids. Trimming pared 4 bases from V and 0 bases from J, leaving 13 bases between. CDR1 and CDR2 from the germline V gene are MNHEY and SVGAGI. CDR3 sequence reads: CASSFTGTGSYEQYF. The DNA of the CDR3 is TGTGCCAGCAGTTTTACCGGGACTGGCTCCTACGAGCAGTACTTC.

The chain carries TRBV15 and TRBJ1-1; D is possibly TRBD1 (6 bases). Between the trimmed V and J ends, which lost 2 bases and 3 bases, there was a span of 16 bases. The CDR3 loop spans 16 amino acids. Per germline, CDR1 LNHNV and CDR2 YYDKDF (reference sequence). The CDR3 nucleotides read TGTGCCACCAGCAGACCGCCGGAGGGGGGAGACACTGAAGCTTTCTTT. Translating gives CATSRPPEGGDTEAFF.

This clonotype was counted between two and nine times. CDR3 residues: CASSSSGTGASEQYF. The CDR3 nucleotides are TGTGCCAGCAGTTCCTCCGGGACAGGGGCCTCCGAGCAGTACTTC. The chain employs TRBV6-5 and TRBJ2-7, with 10 positions matching TRBD1. Trimming removed 4 bases from V and 6 bases from J; junction bases left unmatched: 9. The length of the CDR3 is 15 residues. CDR1 is MNHEY and CDR2 is SVGAGI in the germline V gene.

The chain is built from TRBV19 and TRBJ1-1; 9 bases match TRBD1. From germline, CDR1 is LNHDA and CDR2 SQIVND (reference sequence). With 6 bases clipped from V and 6 bases from J, the junction kept 14 bases outside the gene matches. The CDR3 runs to 16 residues. CDR3: CASRDTGQGFYAEAFF. The CDR3 nucleotides are TGTGCCAGTAGAGATACGGGACAGGGCTTTTACGCTGAAGCTTTCTTT.